Reported below is one T cell receptor beta chain. Its antigen is as yet unknown. The sample is drawn from a study of CD8 T cell repertoires and HIV-1 epitope variants. Study-wide context: Control wells had CMV/EBV/flu peptides, negative Ebola AY9, or no peptide. Whole-study results and caveats: Only beta chains were identified, marking proliferation to antigen, not function.

Germline assignment: CDR1 SGHRS and CDR2 YFSETQ. This CDR3 is 12 amino acids long. Trimming took off 2 bases at V and 2 bases at J, with 4 bases between the two ends. Profiled with immunoSEQ multiplex PCR; TCRdb holds only in-frame clones, not every one. The table shows approximately 3,000 clones, with almost 75% occurring only once. This chain links TRBV5-1 with TRBJ2-5; D not resolved. The sequencing sample was made of cultured CD8+ T cells derived from PBMCs. The clonotype originates from a male donor with HIV. The CDR3 protein is CASSFWQETQYF. The CDR3 coding sequence is TGCGCCAGCAGCTTTTGGCAAGAGACCCAGTACTTC. Based on the CDR3 plus reference TRBV5-1 and TRBJ2-5, the full variable domain is KAGVTQTPRYLIKTRGQQVTLSCSPISGHRSVSWYQQTPGQGLQFLFEYFSETQRNKGNFPGRFSGRQFSNSRSEMNVSTLELGDSALYLCASSFWQETQYFGPGTRLLVL.